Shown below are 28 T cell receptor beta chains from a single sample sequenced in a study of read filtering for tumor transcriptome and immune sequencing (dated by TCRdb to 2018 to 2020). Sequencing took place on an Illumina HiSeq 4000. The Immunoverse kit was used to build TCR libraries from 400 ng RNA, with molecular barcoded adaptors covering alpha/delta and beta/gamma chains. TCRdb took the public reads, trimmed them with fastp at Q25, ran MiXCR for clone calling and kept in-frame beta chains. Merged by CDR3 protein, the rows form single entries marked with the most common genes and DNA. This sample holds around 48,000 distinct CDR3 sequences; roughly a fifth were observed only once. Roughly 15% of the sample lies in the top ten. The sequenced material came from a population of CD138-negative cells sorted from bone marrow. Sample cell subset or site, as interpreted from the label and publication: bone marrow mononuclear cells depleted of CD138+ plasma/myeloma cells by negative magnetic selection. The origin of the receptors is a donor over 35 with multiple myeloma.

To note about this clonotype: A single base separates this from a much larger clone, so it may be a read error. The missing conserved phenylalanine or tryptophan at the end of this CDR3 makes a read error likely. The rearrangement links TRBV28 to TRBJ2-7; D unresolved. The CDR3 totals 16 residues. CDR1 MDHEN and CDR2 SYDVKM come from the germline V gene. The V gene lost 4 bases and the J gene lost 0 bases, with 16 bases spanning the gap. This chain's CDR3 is CASSSPVWAPSYEQYL. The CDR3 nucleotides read TGTGCCAGCAGTTCCCCTGTTTGGGCCCCCTCCTACGAGCAGTACCTC.

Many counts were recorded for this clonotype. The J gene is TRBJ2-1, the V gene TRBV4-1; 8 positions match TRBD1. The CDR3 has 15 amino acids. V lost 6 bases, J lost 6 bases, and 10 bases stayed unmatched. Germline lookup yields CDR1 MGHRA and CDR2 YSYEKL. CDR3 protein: CASSARTGTSNEQFF. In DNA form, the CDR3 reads TGCGCCAGCAGTGCCCGGACAGGGACAAGCAATGAGCAGTTCTTC.

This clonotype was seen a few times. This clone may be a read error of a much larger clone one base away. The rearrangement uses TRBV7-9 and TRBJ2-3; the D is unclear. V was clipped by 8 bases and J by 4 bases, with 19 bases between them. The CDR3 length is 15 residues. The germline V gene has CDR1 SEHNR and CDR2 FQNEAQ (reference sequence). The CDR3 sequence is CASGVWEGGADTQYF. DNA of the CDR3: TGTGCCAGCGGTGTTTGGGAAGGCGGCGCAGATACGCAGTATTTT.

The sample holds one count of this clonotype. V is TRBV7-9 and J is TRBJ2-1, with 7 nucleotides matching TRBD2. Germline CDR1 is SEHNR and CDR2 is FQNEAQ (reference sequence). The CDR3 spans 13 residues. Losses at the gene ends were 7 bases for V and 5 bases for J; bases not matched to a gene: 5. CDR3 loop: CASIGTIDNEQFF. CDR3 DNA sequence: TGTGCCAGCATCGGGACTATCGACAATGAGCAGTTCTTC.

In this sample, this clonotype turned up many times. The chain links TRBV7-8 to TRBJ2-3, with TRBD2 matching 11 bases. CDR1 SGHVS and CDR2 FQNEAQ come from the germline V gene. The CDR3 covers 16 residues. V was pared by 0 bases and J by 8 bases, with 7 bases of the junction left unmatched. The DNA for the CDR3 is TGTGCCAGCAGCTTAGCTAGCGGGAGGGGTAGTGGTACGCAGTATTTT. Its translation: CASSLASGRGSGTQYF.

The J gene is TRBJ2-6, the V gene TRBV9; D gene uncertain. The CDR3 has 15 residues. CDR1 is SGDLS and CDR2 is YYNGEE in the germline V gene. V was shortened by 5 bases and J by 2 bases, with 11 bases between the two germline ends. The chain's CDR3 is CASRVGGPGANVLTF. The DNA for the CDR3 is TGTGCCAGCAGGGTCGGCGGCCCTGGGGCCAACGTCCTGACTTTC.

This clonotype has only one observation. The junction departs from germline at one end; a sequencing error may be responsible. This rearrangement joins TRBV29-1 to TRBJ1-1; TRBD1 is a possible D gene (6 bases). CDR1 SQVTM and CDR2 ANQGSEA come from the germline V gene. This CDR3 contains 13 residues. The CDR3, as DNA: TGCAGCGTTGAAGGCGGGCAGGGGACTGCAGCTTTCTTT. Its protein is CSVEGGQGTAAFF.

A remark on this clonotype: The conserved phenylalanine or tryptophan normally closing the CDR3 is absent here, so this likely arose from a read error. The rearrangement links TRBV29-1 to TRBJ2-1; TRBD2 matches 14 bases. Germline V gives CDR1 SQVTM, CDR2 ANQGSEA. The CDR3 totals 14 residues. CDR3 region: CNVGGLAGVSAQFL. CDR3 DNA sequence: TGCAACGTTGGGGGACTAGCGGGAGTAAGCGCGCAGTTCCTC.

The CDR3 here is CASRTGQNTGELFF. The CDR3 coding sequence is TGTGCCAGCAGAACGGGACAGAACACCGGGGAGCTGTTTTTT. The gene calls are TRBV9 and TRBJ2-2; TRBD1 might be the D (6 bases). Deletions cut 5 bases from V and 1 base from J, with 9 bases between. The CDR3 extends over 14 amino acids. From germline, CDR1 is SGDLS and CDR2 YYNGEE.

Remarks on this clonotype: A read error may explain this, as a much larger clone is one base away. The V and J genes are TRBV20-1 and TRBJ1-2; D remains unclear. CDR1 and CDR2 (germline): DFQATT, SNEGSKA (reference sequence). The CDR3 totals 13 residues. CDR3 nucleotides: TGCAGTGCTAGAGTAGGCATGAACTATGGCTGCACCTTC. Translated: CSARVGMNYGCTF.

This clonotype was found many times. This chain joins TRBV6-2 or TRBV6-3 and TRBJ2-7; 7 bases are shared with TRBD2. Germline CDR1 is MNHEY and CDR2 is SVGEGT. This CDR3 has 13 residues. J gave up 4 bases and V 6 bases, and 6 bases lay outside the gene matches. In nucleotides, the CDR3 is TGTGCCAGCAGCCGCGGGAGCAATTACGAGCAGTACTTC. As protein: CASSRGSNYEQYF.

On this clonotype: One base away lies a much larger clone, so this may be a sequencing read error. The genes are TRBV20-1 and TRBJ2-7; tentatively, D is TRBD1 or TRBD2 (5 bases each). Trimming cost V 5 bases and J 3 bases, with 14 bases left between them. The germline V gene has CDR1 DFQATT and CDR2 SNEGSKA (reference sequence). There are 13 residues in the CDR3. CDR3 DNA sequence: TGCAGTGCTGCCCCGGGACGTTTCTACGAGCAGTACTTC. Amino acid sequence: CSAAPGRFYEQYF.

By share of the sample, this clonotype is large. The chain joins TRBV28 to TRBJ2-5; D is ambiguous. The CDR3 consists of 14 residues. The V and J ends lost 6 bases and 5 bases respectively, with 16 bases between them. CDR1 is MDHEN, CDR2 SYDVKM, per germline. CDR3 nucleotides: TGTGCCAGCAGCTCCCTAGAGGCCAGTGAGACCCAGTACTTC. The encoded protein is CASSSLEASETQYF.

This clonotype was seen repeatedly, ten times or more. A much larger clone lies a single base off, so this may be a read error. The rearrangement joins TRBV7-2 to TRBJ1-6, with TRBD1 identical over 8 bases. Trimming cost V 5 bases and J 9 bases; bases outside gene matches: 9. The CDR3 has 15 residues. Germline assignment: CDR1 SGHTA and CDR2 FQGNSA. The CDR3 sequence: CASSQDRANSSPLHF. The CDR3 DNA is TGTGCCAGCAGCCAGGACAGGGCAAATAGTTCACCCCTCCACTTT.

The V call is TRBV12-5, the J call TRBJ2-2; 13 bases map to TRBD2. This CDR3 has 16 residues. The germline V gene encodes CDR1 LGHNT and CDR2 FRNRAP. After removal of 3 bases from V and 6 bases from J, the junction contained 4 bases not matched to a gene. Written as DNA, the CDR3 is TGTGCTAGTGGTTTCCCCGGACTAGCGGGAGCCGGGGAGCTGTTTTTT. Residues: CASGFPGLAGAGELFF.

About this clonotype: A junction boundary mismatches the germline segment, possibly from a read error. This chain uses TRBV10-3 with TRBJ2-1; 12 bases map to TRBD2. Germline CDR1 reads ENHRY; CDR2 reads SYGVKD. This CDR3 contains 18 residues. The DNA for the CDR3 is TGTGCCATCAGTGCCCGACTAGCGGGAGAAGGCTCCTACGATGAACAGTCCTTC. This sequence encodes CAISARLAGEGSYDEQSF.

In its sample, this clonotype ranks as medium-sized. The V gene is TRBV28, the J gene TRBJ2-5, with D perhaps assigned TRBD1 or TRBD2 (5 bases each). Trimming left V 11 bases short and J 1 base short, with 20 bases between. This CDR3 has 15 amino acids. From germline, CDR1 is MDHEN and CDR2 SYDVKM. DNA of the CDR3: TGTGCCGGCTCAGGAGCCGGGACGGGCCAAGAGACCCAGTACTTC. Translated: CAGSGAGTGQETQYF.

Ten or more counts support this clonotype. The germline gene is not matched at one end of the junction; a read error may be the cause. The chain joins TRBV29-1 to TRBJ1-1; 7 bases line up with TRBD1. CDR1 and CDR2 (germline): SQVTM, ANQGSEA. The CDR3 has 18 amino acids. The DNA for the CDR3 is TGCAGCGTAGAAGGAAGGGGGCAGGTCAAGGGTGGGAACACTGAAGCTTTCTTT. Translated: CSVEGRGQVKGGNTEAFF. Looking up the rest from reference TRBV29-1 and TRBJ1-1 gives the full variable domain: SAVISQKPSRDICQRGTSLTIQCQVDSQVTMMFWYRQQPGQSLTLIATANQGSEATYESGFVIDKFPISRPNLTFSTLTVSNMSPEDSSIYLCSVEGRGQVKGGNTEAFFGQGTRLTVV.

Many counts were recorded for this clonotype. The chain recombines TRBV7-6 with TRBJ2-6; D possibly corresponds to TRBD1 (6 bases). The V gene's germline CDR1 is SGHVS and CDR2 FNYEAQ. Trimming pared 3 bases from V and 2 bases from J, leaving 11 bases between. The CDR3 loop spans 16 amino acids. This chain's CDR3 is CASSLNYRAGANVLTF. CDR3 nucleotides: TGTGCCAGCAGCTTGAATTACAGGGCTGGGGCCAACGTCCTGACTTTC.

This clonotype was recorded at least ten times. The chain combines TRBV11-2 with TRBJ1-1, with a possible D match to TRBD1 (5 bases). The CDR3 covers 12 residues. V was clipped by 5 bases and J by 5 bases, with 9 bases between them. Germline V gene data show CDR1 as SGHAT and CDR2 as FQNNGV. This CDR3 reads CASSIQVTEAFF. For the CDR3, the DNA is TGTGCCAGCAGCATACAGGTTACTGAAGCTTTCTTT.

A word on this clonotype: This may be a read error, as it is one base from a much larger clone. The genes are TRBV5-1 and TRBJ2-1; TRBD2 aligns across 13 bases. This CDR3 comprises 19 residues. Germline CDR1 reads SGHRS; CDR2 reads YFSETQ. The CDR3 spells CASSLGTGGLAGNKNEQSF. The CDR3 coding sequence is TGCGCCAGCAGCTTGGGGACAGGGGGACTAGCGGGAAACAAAAATGAGCAGTCCTTC. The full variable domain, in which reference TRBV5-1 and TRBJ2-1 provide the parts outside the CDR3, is KAGVTQTPRYLIKTRGQQVTLSCSPISGHRSVSWYQQTPGQGLQFLFEYFSETQRNKGNFPGRFSGRQFSNSRSEMNVSTLELGDSALYLCASSLGTGGLAGNKNEQSFGPGTRLTVL.

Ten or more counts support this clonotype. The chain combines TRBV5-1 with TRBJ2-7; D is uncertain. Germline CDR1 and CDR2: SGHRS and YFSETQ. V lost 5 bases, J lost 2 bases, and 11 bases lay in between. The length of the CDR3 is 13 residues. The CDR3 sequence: CASRISPPYEQYF. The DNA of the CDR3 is TGCGCCAGCAGAATTTCACCTCCCTACGAGCAGTACTTC.

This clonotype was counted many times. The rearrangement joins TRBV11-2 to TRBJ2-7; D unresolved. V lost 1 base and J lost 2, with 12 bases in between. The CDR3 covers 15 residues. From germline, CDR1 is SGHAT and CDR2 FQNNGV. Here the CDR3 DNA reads TGTGCCAGCAGCTTAGCCCTGACAAGTGCCTACGAGCAGTACTTC. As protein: CASSLALTSAYEQYF.

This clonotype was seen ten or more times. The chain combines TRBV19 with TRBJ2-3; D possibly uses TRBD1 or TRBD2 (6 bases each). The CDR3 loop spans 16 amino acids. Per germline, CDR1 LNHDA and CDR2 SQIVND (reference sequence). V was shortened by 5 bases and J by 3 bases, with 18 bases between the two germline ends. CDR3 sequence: CASSPPGAFMTDTQYF. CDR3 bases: TGTGCCAGTAGTCCCCCGGGGGCTTTTATGACAGATACGCAGTATTTT.

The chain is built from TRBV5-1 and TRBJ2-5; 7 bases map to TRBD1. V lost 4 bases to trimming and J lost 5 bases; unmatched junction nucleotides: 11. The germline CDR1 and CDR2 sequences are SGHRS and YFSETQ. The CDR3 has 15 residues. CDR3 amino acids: CASSPATGLEETQYF. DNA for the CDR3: TGCGCCAGCAGCCCGGCGACAGGGTTGGAGGAGACCCAGTACTTC.

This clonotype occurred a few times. CDR3 nucleotides: TGTGCCAGCAGTTTGGAGGGAGGGAGTAAAAACATTCAGTACTTC. Protein sequence: CASSLEGGSKNIQYF. The chain employs TRBV12-3 or TRBV12-4 and TRBJ2-4; 7 bases align to TRBD2. The CDR3 loop spans 15 amino acids. V lost 3 bases and J lost 4; bases outside the gene matches: 6.

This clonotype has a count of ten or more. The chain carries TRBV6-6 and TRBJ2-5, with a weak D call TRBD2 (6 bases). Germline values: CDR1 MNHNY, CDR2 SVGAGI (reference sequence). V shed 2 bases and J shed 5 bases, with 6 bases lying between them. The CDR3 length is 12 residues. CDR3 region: CASSYGGETQYF. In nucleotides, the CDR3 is TGTGCCAGCAGTTACGGGGGGGAGACCCAGTACTTC.

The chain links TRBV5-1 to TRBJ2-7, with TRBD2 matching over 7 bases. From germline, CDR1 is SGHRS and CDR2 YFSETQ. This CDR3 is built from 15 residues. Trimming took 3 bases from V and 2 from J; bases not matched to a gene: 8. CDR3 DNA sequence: TGCGCCAGCAGCTGGGCACGGGGGAGGGCCTACGAGCAGTACTTC. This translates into CASSWARGRAYEQYF.